One sample yielded the 2 T cell receptor beta chains listed below, sequenced in a study of identical twins. TCRdb re-analysed the 5' RACE reads in MiXCR, keeping a single row per CDR3 protein. The repertoire holds 640,000 or so distinct CDR3 sequences, with over 5% as singletons. Material for sequencing was naive T cells sorted from blood. All receptors come from a young man in good health.

V gene TRBV5-1 combines with J gene TRBJ1-2, with D unclear. This CDR3 comprises 11 residues. In germline, CDR1 is SGHRS, CDR2 YFSETQ. V lost 7 bases and J lost 6, with 10 bases in between. CDR3 nucleotides: TGCGCCAGCGGCGACACCCATGGCTACACCTTC. Translating gives CASGDTHGYTF.

Ten or more counts support this clonotype. The genes are TRBV30 and TRBJ2-7, with 13 bases that match TRBD2. The V segment lost 2 bases and the J segment 3 bases; nucleotides outside the gene matches: 13. The CDR3 has 18 residues. Germline V gene lookup returns CDR1 GTSNPN and CDR2 SVGIG (reference sequence). The CDR3 nucleotides read TGTGCCTGGAGTCCGACCGCGACTAGCGGGAGGTTCTTCTACGAGCAGTACTTC. It codes for CAWSPTATSGRFFYEQYF.